This entry concerns a single TCR beta chain. This entry is derived from a study of blood T cell repertoires in COVID-19. Whole-study context: Specimens from acute and convalescent COVID-19 originated in the United States, Italy and Spain. PBMCs, B-cell-depleted T cells, or T cells were the source of the cDNA or gDNA that made up the material.

Original processing methods: Estimation of nucleated cell counts was performed using reference gene primer amplification. Here immunoSEQ multiplex PCR was the method, and the copy in TCRdb shows in-frame clones only, minus some. The V and J calls and clone size come from that table; D and trimming were worked out from the DNA. The repertoire consists of over 200,000 clones, with 70% to 90% occurring once and the leading ten covering approximately 10%. Germline V gives CDR1 SEHNR, CDR2 FQNEAQ (reference sequence). The CDR3 loop spans 14 amino acids. With 5 bases clipped from V and 1 base from J, the junction kept 3 bases outside the gene matches. Symptom resolution, clearance, or two negative PCRs marked the recovered donors of Cohort 3.

The sample was PBMCs or T cells enriched from blood (not recorded which). The chain couples TRBV7-9 to TRBJ1-1; 8 bases fit TRBD1. The sequence was obtained from a young man who had recovered from COVID-19. In DNA, the CDR3 is TGTGCCAGCAGCCTGGGACAGGAGAACACTGAAGCTTTCTTT. Protein: CASSLGQENTEAFF.